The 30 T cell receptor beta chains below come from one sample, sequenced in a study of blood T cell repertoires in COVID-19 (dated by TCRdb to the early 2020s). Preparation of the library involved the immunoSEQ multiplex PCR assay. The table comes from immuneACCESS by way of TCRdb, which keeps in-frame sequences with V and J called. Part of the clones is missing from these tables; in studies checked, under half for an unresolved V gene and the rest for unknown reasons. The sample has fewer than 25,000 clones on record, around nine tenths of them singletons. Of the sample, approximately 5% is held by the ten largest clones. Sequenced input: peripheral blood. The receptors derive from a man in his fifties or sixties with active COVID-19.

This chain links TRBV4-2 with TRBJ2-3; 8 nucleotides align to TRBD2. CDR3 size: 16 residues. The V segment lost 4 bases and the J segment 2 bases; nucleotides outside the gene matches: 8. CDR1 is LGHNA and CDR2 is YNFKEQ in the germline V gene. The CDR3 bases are TGTGCCAGCAGCCCCCTCGTAGCGGGGTACACAGATACGCAGTATTTT. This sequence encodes CASSPLVAGYTDTQYF.

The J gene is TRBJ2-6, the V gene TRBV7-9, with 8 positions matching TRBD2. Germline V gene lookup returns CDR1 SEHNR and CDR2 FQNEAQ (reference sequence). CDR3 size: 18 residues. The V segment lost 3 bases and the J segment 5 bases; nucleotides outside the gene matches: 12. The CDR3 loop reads CASSFSGAPPERANVLTF. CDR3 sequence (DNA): TGTGCCAGCAGCTTTAGCGGGGCTCCCCCCGAGAGGGCCAACGTCCTGACTTTC.

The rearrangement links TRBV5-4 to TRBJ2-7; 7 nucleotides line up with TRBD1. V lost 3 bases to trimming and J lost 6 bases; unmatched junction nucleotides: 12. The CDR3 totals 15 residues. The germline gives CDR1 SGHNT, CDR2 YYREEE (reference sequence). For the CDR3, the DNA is TGTGCCAGCAGCTCCGGGACAGAAAGCCGAGGCGAGCAGTACTTC. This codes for CASSSGTESRGEQYF.

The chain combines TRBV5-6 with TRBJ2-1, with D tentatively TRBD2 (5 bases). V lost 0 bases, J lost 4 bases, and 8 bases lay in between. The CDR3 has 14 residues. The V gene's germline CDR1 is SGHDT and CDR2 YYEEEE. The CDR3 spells CASSLGRGYNEQFF. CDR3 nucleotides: TGTGCCAGCAGCTTGGGCCGGGGTTACAATGAGCAGTTCTTC.

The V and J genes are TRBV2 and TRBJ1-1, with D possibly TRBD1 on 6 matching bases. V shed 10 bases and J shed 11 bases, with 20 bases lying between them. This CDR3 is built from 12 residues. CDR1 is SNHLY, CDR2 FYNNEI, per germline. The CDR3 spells CATGPAQGFAFF. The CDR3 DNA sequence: TGTGCCACAGGACCCGCGCAGGGGTTTGCTTTCTTT.

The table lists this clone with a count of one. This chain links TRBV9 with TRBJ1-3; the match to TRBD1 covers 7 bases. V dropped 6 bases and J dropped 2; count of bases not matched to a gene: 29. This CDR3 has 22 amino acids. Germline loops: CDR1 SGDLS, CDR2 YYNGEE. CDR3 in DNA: TGTGCCAGCACCCTAATGGGAGCCTTCTCCGCCGTAAAAACAGGGGCTGGAAACACCATATATTTT. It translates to CASTLMGAFSAVKTGAGNTIYF.

The CDR3 sequence: CASSPGGANYGYTF. DNA for the CDR3: TGTGCCAGCTCACCGGGCGGGGCTAACTATGGCTACACCTTC. This chain uses TRBV18 with TRBJ1-2; D unresolved. CDR3 length equals 14 residues. Germline V gives CDR1 KGHSH, CDR2 LQKENI. Trimming left V 3 bases short and J 0 bases short, with 8 bases between. Complete variable domain (other parts from reference TRBV18 and TRBJ1-2): NAGVMQNPRHLVRRRGQEARLRCSPMKGHSHVYWYRQLPEEGLKFMVYLQKENIIDESGMPKERFSAEFPKEGPSILRIQQVVRGDSAAYFCASSPGGANYGYTFGSGTRLTVV.

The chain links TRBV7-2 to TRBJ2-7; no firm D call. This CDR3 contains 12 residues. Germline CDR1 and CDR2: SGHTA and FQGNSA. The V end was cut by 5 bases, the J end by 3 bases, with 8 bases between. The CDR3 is CASSPQHYEQYF. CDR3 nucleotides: TGTGCCAGCAGCCCTCAACACTACGAGCAGTACTTC.

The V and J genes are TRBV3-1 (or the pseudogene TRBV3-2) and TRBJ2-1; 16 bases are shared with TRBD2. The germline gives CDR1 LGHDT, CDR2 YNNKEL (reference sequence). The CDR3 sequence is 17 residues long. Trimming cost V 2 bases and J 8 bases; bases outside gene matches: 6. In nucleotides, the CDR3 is TGTGCCAGCAGCCAAAACCCGGGACTAGCGGGGGGGTATGAGCAGTTCTTC. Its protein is CASSQNPGLAGGYEQFF.

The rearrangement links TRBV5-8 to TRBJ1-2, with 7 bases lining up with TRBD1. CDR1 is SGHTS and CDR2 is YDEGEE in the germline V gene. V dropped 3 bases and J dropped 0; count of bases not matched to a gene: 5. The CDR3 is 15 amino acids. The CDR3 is CASSSRTGPNYGYTF. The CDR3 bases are TGTGCCAGCAGCTCAAGGACAGGCCCTAACTATGGCTACACCTTC.

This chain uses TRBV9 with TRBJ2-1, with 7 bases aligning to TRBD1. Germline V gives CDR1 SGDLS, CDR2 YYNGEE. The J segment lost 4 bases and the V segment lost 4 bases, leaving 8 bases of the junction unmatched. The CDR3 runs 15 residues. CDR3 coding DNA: TGTGCCAGCAGCAGTACAGGGGCGATTTACAATGAGCAGTTCTTC. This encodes CASSSTGAIYNEQFF.

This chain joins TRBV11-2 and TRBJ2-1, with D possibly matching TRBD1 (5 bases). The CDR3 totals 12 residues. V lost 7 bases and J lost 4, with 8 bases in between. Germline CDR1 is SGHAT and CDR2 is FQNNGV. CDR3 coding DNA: TGTGCCAGCACCCCAGGGTACAATGAGCAGTTCTTC. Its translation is CASTPGYNEQFF.

CDR3 region: CASSTGAGANVLTF. CDR3 sequence (DNA): TGTGCCAGCAGCACCGGGGCTGGGGCCAACGTCCTGACTTTC. The chain has TRBV7-6 and TRBJ2-6; maybe TRBD2 (5 bases). The CDR3 length is 14 residues. V was clipped by 5 bases and J by 2 bases, with 7 bases between them. CDR1 SGHVS and CDR2 FNYEAQ come from the germline V gene.

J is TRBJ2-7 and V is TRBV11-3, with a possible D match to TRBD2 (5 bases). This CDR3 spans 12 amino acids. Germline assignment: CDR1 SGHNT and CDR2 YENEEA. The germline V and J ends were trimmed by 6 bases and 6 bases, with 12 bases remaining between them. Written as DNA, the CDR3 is TGTGCCAGCAGGGGAGTCGGCCTCGAGCAGTACTTC. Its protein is CASRGVGLEQYF.

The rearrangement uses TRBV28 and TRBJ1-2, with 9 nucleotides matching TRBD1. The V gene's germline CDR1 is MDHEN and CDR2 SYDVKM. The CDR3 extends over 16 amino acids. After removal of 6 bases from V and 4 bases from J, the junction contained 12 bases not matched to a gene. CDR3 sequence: CASSPHLQGAFYGYTF. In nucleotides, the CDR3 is TGTGCCAGCAGCCCCCACTTACAGGGGGCGTTCTATGGCTACACCTTC.

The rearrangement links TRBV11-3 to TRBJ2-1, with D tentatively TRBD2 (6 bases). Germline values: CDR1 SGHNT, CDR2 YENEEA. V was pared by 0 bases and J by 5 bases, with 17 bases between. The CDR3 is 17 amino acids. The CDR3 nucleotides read TGTGCCAGCAGCTTAGATATTTGGCTAGCGTATAACAATGAGCAGTTCTTC. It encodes CASSLDIWLAYNNEQFF.

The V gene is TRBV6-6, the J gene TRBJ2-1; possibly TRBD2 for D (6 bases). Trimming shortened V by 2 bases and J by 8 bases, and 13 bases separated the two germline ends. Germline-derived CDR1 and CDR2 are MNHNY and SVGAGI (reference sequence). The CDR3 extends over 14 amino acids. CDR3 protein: CASSYRSGVDEQFF. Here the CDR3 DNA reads TGTGCCAGCAGTTACAGGTCGGGGGTCGATGAGCAGTTCTTC.

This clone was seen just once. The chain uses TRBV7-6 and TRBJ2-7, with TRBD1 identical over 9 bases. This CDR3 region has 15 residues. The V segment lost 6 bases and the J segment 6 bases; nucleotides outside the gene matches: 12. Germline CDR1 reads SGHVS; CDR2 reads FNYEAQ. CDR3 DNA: TGTGCCAGCAGTTCCCGGACAGGGGAGGGAGCCGAGCAGTACTTC. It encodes CASSSRTGEGAEQYF.

The CDR3 here is CASSQLTGTHEQYF. CDR3 nucleotide sequence: TGCGCCAGCAGCCAACTAACAGGGACCCACGAGCAGTACTTC. The rearrangement joins TRBV4-3 to TRBJ2-7; possible D gene TRBD1, 6 bases. The CDR3 totals 14 residues. V shed 2 bases and J shed 5 bases, with 13 bases lying between them. CDR1 LGHNA and CDR2 YSLEER come from the germline V gene.

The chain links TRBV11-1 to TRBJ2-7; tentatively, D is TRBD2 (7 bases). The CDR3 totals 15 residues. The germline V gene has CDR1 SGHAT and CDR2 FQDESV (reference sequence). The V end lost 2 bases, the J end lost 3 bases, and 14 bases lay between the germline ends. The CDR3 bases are TGTGCCAGCAGCTTAAACGGGGGGCAAGTCTACGAGCAGTACTTC. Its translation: CASSLNGGQVYEQYF.

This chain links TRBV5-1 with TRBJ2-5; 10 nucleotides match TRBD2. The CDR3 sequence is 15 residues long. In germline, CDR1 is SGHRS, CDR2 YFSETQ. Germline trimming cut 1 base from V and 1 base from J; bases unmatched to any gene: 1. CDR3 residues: CASSLSSGGQETQYF. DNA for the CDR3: TGCGCCAGCAGCTTGTCTAGCGGGGGCCAAGAGACCCAGTACTTC.

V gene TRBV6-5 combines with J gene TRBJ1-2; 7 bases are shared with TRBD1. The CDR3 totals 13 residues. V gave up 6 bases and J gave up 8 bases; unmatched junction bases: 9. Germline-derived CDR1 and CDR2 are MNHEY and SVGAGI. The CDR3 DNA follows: TGTGCCAGCAGCCAACAGGGGATGAGAGGCTACACCTTC. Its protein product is CASSQQGMRGYTF.

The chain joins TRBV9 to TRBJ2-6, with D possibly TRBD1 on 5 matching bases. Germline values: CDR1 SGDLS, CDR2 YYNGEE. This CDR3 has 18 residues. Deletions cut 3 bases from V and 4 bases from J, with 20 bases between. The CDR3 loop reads CASSENTGVLRGANVLTF. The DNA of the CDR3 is TGTGCCAGCAGCGAAAATACAGGCGTCTTGAGGGGGGCCAACGTCCTGACTTTC.

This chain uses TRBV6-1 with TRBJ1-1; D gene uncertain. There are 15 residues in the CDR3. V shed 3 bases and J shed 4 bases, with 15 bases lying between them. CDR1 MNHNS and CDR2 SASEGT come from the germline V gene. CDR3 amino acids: CASSESYGSGTEAFF. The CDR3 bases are TGTGCCAGCAGTGAGTCTTACGGTAGTGGCACTGAAGCTTTCTTT.

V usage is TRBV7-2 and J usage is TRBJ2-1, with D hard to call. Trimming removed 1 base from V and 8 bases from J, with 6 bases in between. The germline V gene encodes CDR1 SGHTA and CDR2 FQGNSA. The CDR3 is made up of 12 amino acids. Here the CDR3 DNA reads TGTGCCAGCAGCTTAGTTCCCTATGAGCAGTTCTTC. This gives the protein CASSLVPYEQFF.

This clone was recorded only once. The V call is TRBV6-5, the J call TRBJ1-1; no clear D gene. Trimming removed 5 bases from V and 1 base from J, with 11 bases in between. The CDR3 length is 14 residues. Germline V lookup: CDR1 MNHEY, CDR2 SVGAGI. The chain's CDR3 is CASSPLFRNTEAFF. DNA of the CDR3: TGTGCCAGCAGTCCCCTCTTTCGGAACACTGAAGCTTTCTTT.

The CDR3 region is CASNLGGVSTEAFF. CDR3 nucleotide sequence: TGTGCCAGCAACCTAGGGGGGGTCAGTACTGAAGCTTTCTTT. The chain employs TRBV5-5 and TRBJ1-1, with D perhaps TRBD1 (6 bases). Deletions cut 6 bases from V and 5 bases from J, with 17 bases between. Germline V gene data show CDR1 as SGHKS and CDR2 as YYEKEE (reference sequence). This CDR3 contains 14 residues.

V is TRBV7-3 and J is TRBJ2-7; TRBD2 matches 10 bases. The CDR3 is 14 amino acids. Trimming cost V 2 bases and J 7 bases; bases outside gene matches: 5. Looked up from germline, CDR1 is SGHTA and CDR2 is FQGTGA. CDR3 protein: CASSLSSGSLEQYF. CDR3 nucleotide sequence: TGTGCCAGCAGCTTATCTAGCGGGAGTTTGGAGCAGTACTTC.

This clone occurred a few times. The CDR3 loop is CASSLSLSGANVLTF. As DNA, the CDR3 is TGTGCCAGCAGTTTATCCCTCTCTGGGGCCAACGTCCTGACTTTC. The V call is TRBV27, the J call TRBJ2-6; no firm D call. CDR3 length: 15 amino acids. Trimming removed 0 bases at V and 0 bases at J, with 3 bases between. CDR1 and CDR2 (germline): MNHEY, SMNVEV (reference sequence).

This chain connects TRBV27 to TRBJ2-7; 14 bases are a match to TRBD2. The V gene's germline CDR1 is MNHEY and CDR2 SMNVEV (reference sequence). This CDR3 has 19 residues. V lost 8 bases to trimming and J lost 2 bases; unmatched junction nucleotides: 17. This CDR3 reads CASSSPRGTSGGTTYEQYF. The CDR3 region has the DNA TGTGCCAGCTCATCCCCACGGGGGACTAGCGGGGGAACTACCTACGAGCAGTACTTC.